One and the same sample provided the 32 T cell receptor beta chains below, sequenced in a study of CD8+ T cells in alopecia areata. TCR sequencing used cDNA made by reverse transcription of extracted RNA. Clones were sequenced by immunoSEQ multiplex PCR, and TCRdb holds only the in-frame ones, with some missing. The sample records a few hundred thousand clones, about 61% being singletons. Sequenced material: CD8+ T cells sorted from blood. These receptors were obtained from a human donor in good health.

This clone turned up a few times. The rearrangement joins TRBV4-1 to TRBJ2-7, with D tentatively TRBD2 (5 bases). Germline CDR1 is MGHRA and CDR2 is YSYEKL. The ends were cut back, 4 bases at V and 5 bases at J, with 18 bases in the middle. This CDR3 has 15 residues. This chain's CDR3 is CASSPDGPSGNEQYF. DNA for the CDR3: TGCGCCAGCAGCCCGGACGGACCCTCCGGGAACGAGCAGTACTTC.

J is TRBJ2-2 and V is TRBV4-1, with D tentatively TRBD1 (5 bases). Trimming pared 3 bases from V and 1 base from J, leaving 9 bases between. The CDR3 length is 15 residues. The germline V gene encodes CDR1 MGHRA and CDR2 YSYEKL. CDR3 loop: CASSHRDLNTGELFF. Here the CDR3 DNA reads TGCGCCAGCAGCCACAGGGATCTGAACACCGGGGAGCTGTTTTTT.

This clone was counted between two and nine times. This sequence joins TRBV28 and TRBJ2-1; 10 nucleotides match TRBD2. Germline lookup yields CDR1 MDHEN and CDR2 SYDVKM. The V segment lost 3 bases and the J segment 6 bases; nucleotides outside the gene matches: 11. The CDR3 has 17 residues. The CDR3 protein is CASSFVTGTSVGNEQFF. CDR3 DNA: TGTGCCAGCAGTTTTGTTACCGGGACTAGCGTCGGCAATGAGCAGTTCTTC. The full variable domain, in which reference TRBV28 and TRBJ2-1 provide the parts outside the CDR3, is DVKVTQSSRYLVKRTGEKVFLECVQDMDHENMFWYRQDPGLGLRLIYFSYDVKMKEKGDIPEGYSVSREKKERFSLILESASTNQTSMYLCASSFVTGTSVGNEQFFGPGTRLTVL.

A note on this clone: Other DNA sequences from this sample encode an identical CDR3 as well. V gene TRBV5-6 combines with J gene TRBJ2-7; no firm D call. The ends were cut back, 3 bases at V and 3 bases at J, with 4 bases in the middle. The CDR3 is 11 residues long. Germline lookup yields CDR1 SGHDT and CDR2 YYEEEE. CDR3 amino acids: CASSSGYEQYF. CDR3 coding DNA: TGTGCCAGCAGCTCAGGCTACGAGCAGTACTTC.

There are a few counts of this clone. This sequence joins TRBV7-8 and TRBJ1-2, with D perhaps TRBD1 (5 bases). The V gene's germline CDR1 is SGHVS and CDR2 FQNEAQ. The V end was cut by 8 bases, the J end by 2 bases, with 15 bases between. The CDR3 has 14 amino acids. CDR3 nucleotide sequence: TGTGCCAGCCGAAATATGGGGGGAAACTATGGCTACACCTTC. Translation gives CASRNMGGNYGYTF.

V is TRBV7-9 and J is TRBJ1-2, with D hard to call. V lost 1 base, J lost 4 bases, and 4 bases lay in between. The CDR3 extends over 12 amino acids. Germline-derived CDR1 and CDR2 are SEHNR and FQNEAQ (reference sequence). In DNA, the CDR3 is TGTGCCAGCAGCTTAGAGGTCTATGGCTACACCTTC. This translates into CASSLEVYGYTF. Based on the CDR3 plus reference TRBV7-9 and TRBJ1-2, the full variable domain is DTGVSQNPRHKITKRGQNVTFRCDPISEHNRLYWYRQTLGQGPEFLTYFQNEAQLEKSRLLSDRFSAERPKGSFSTLEIQRTEQGDSAMYLCASSLEVYGYTFGSGTRLTVV.

This clone ranks as medium-sized. This sequence joins TRBV7-9 and TRBJ2-1, with D uncertain. This CDR3 is built from 12 residues. The V gene's germline CDR1 is SEHNR and CDR2 FQNEAQ (reference sequence). The ends were cut back, 3 bases at V and 8 bases at J, with 8 bases in the middle. The CDR3: CASSLIGYEQFF. As DNA, the CDR3 is TGTGCCAGCAGCTTGATAGGATATGAGCAGTTCTTC.

Only a few counts were recorded for this clone. DNA for the CDR3: TGTGCCAGCAGCCGGGGGGCCCTAGATACGCAGTATTTT. Amino acid sequence: CASSRGALDTQYF. The V gene is TRBV6-5, the J gene TRBJ2-3; the D gene is possibly TRBD2 (7 bases). The V end was cut by 6 bases, the J end by 5 bases, with 12 bases between. The CDR3 is made up of 13 amino acids. Germline lookup yields CDR1 MNHEY and CDR2 SVGAGI.

The V gene is TRBV9, the J gene TRBJ2-5, with no clear D. Trimming removed 0 bases at V and 3 bases at J, with 6 bases between. This CDR3 has 13 residues. Germline CDR1 SGDLS, CDR2 YYNGEE. CDR3 protein: CASSVEAEETQYF. The CDR3 region has the DNA TGTGCCAGCAGCGTAGAGGCAGAAGAGACCCAGTACTTC.

This clone was observed a few times. The rearrangement joins TRBV19 to TRBJ1-1, with no clear D. V lost 3 bases and J lost 5, with 13 bases in between. This CDR3 has 14 amino acids. CDR1 and CDR2 from the germline V gene are LNHDA and SQIVND (reference sequence). CDR3: CASSMRGRGTEAFF. DNA for the CDR3: TGTGCCAGTAGTATGAGAGGGCGCGGGACTGAAGCTTTCTTT.

The chain joins TRBV4-1 to TRBJ2-7; D possibly uses TRBD1 or TRBD2 (6 bases each). CDR3 length equals 14 residues. Germline-derived CDR1 and CDR2 are MGHRA and YSYEKL. V gave up 4 bases and J gave up 3 bases, with 13 bases separating them. The CDR3 sequence is CASSREAGDYEQYF. The DNA of the CDR3 is TGCGCCAGCAGCCGGGAGGCAGGGGACTACGAGCAGTACTTC.

This clone was seen a handful of times. The rearrangement links TRBV27 to TRBJ2-3; 8 bases are a match to TRBD1. The CDR3 is 15 residues long. V lost 7 bases and J lost 1; bases outside the gene matches: 7. Germline CDR1 reads MNHEY; CDR2 reads SMNVEV (reference sequence). In nucleotides, the CDR3 is TGTGCCAGCACAATAGGACAGGGCGGCACAGATACGCAGTATTTT. Translation: CASTIGQGGTDTQYF.

J is TRBJ2-1 and V is TRBV29-1; 9 bases agree with TRBD2. J gave up 0 bases and V 0 bases, and 3 bases lay outside the gene matches. This CDR3 contains 16 residues. Germline-derived CDR1 and CDR2 are SQVTM and ANQGSEA. Here the CDR3 reads CSVEDVAGVSYNEQFF. The CDR3 coding sequence is TGCAGCGTTGAAGATGTAGCGGGGGTCTCCTACAATGAGCAGTTCTTC.

This clone occurred a few times. The V call is TRBV6-4, the J call TRBJ1-2; TRBD1 matches 8 bases. CDR3 length: 15 residues. The V gene end was trimmed by 4 bases and the J gene end by 5 bases; junction bases not matched to a gene: 9. The germline CDR1 and CDR2 sequences are MRHNA and SNTAGT. CDR3 bases: TGTGCCAGCAGTGGGTTCAGGGGGCGTGATTATGGCTACACCTTC. Amino acids: CASSGFRGRDYGYTF.

The J gene is TRBJ1-5, the V gene TRBV2; no clear D gene. The CDR3 spans 13 residues. CDR1 is SNHLY and CDR2 is FYNNEI in the germline V gene. V lost 4 bases to trimming and J lost 0 bases, with 4 bases between them. Here the CDR3 DNA reads TGTGCCAGCAGTGTGGATAGCAATCAGCCCCAGCATTTT. Encoded protein: CASSVDSNQPQHF.

J is TRBJ1-2 and V is TRBV29-1, with no clear D. Germline CDR1 reads SQVTM; CDR2 reads ANQGSEA. The CDR3 consists of 12 residues. V lost 2 bases and J 8 bases, leaving 12 bases between the germline ends. The CDR3 reads CSVERQEPGYTF. Written as DNA, the CDR3 is TGCAGCGTTGAAAGGCAGGAACCGGGCTACACCTTC.

CDR3 nucleotide sequence: TGTGCCAGCAGCCCCCCGTCCAATAATTCACCCCTCCACTTT. It codes for CASSPPSNNSPLHF. The chain employs TRBV9 and TRBJ1-6; D gene unclear. The V end was cut by 4 bases, the J end by 5 bases, with 10 bases between. Germline assignment: CDR1 SGDLS and CDR2 YYNGEE. The CDR3 consists of 14 residues.

The V and J genes are TRBV4-1 and TRBJ1-2; 8 bases agree with TRBD1. This CDR3 comprises 15 residues. Germline trimming cut 0 bases from V and 4 bases from J; bases unmatched to any gene: 4. Per germline, CDR1 MGHRA and CDR2 YSYEKL. The DNA of the CDR3 is TGCGCCAGCAGCCAAGAATTGGACAGGGTCTATGGCTACACCTTC. Translating it yields CASSQELDRVYGYTF.

This clone was seen a handful of times. CDR3 bases: TGTGCCAGCAGCTTGGGCCCTAGCGGGGGGCGTAATGAGCAGTTCTTC. It codes for CASSLGPSGGRNEQFF. This chain uses TRBV7-8 with TRBJ2-1; TRBD2 agrees at 11 bases. The V and J ends lost 3 bases and 7 bases, in that order; junction bases with no gene match: 8. The CDR3 extends over 16 amino acids. Germline V lookup: CDR1 SGHVS, CDR2 FQNEAQ.

The chain employs TRBV11-2 and TRBJ2-5; D might be TRBD2 (5 bases). The germline V and J ends were trimmed by 3 bases and 1 base, with 6 bases remaining between them. Germline V gives CDR1 SGHAT, CDR2 FQNNGV. The CDR3 contains 13 residues. CDR3 coding DNA: TGTGCCAGCAGCTTCCGGGGCCAAGAGACCCAGTACTTC. This codes for CASSFRGQETQYF.

The CDR3 region is CASSQRGGPYNEQFF. CDR3 nucleotide sequence: TGTGCCAGCAGCCAGCGGGGGGGTCCCTACAATGAGCAGTTCTTC. The chain joins TRBV5-4 to TRBJ2-1; 10 bases match TRBD2. Trimming at V came to 4 bases and at J to 2 bases, leaving 3 bases not matched to a gene. Per the germline V gene, CDR1 is SGHNT and CDR2 is YYREEE (reference sequence). The CDR3 extends over 15 amino acids.

Written as DNA, the CDR3 is TGTGCCAGCAGTGAAGTCCCGAGGGAGACCCAGTACTTC. Translation: CASSEVPRETQYF. The chain employs TRBV27 and TRBJ2-5; no reliable D call. There are 13 residues in the CDR3. Germline V gene data show CDR1 as MNHEY and CDR2 as SMNVEV (reference sequence). Trimming removed 5 bases at V and 5 bases at J, with 12 bases between.

The chain employs TRBV27 and TRBJ1-2; TRBD1 aligns across 7 bases. From germline, CDR1 is MNHEY and CDR2 SMNVEV (reference sequence). The CDR3 spans 15 residues. With 5 bases clipped from V and 4 bases from J, the junction kept 10 bases outside the gene matches. The CDR3 bases are TGTGCCAGCAGTGTGACCCAGACAGGGACCTATGGCTACACCTTC. This sequence encodes CASSVTQTGTYGYTF.

The chain employs TRBV2 and TRBJ1-1, with D tentatively TRBD1 (5 bases). Trimming stripped 8 bases from V and 0 bases from J, with 7 bases between. The length of the CDR3 is 12 residues. Per germline, CDR1 SNHLY and CDR2 FYNNEI. CDR3 region: CASGTMNTEAFF. CDR3 coding DNA: TGTGCCAGCGGGACGATGAACACTGAAGCTTTCTTT.

In this sample, this clone turned up a few times. V and J are TRBV29-1 and TRBJ2-2; TRBD1 might be the D (6 bases). V was pared by 6 bases and J by 3 bases, with 14 bases between. Germline V CDR1 and CDR2: SQVTM, ANQGSEA. This CDR3 has 14 residues. The CDR3 DNA sequence: TGCAGCGTCTCTCTAGGGGGAGACACCGGGGAGCTGTTTTTT. Amino acid sequence: CSVSLGGDTGELFF.

Worth noting for this clone: The junction does not match germline at one end; this may be a read error. The chain links TRBV13 to TRBJ2-5; weak D call: TRBD2 (5 bases). Germline V gene lookup returns CDR1 PRHDT and CDR2 FYEKMQ (reference sequence). The CDR3 has 15 residues. The CDR3 protein is CASSQEAGVQETQYF. CDR3 coding DNA: TGCGCCAGCAGCCAAGAAGCCGGGGTCCAAGAGACCCAGTACTTC.

V is TRBV7-9 and J is TRBJ1-2, with TRBD1 identical over 9 bases. This CDR3 is 17 amino acids long. Germline V gene lookup returns CDR1 SEHNR and CDR2 FQNEAQ (reference sequence). The V segment lost 0 bases and the J segment 3 bases; nucleotides outside the gene matches: 8. This chain's CDR3 is CASSLARTGELHYGYTF. As DNA, the CDR3 is TGTGCCAGCAGCTTAGCCCGGACAGGGGAGTTACACTATGGCTACACCTTC.

The rearrangement joins TRBV7-3 to TRBJ2-1; TRBD2 might be the D (6 bases). Germline CDR1 and CDR2: SGHTA and FQGTGA. V lost 2 bases and J 7 bases, leaving 9 bases between the germline ends. There are 13 residues in the CDR3. The CDR3 sequence is CASSLPGGNEQFF. DNA of the CDR3: TGTGCCAGCAGCTTACCTGGGGGGAATGAGCAGTTCTTC. The whole variable domain, remainder taken from reference TRBV7-3 and TRBJ2-1, is GAGVSQTPSNKVTEKGKYVELRCDPISGHTALYWYRQSLGQGPEFLIYFQGTGAADDSGLPNDRFFAVRPEGSVSTLKIQRTERGDSAVYLCASSLPGGNEQFFGPGTRLTVL.

The V and J genes are TRBV7-8 and TRBJ2-7, with a tentative D call TRBD1 (5 bases). The CDR3 contains 13 residues. Germline CDR1 is SGHVS and CDR2 is FQNEAQ. The ends were cut back, 6 bases at V and 6 bases at J, with 15 bases in the middle. The CDR3 loop reads CASRSDRMFEQYF. The DNA of the CDR3 is TGTGCCAGCAGGTCCGACAGAATGTTCGAGCAGTACTTC.

The chain links TRBV27 to TRBJ1-1; D remains ambiguous. Germline values: CDR1 MNHEY, CDR2 SMNVEV (reference sequence). The CDR3 contains 13 residues. Trimming removed 6 bases at V and 1 base at J, with 9 bases between. The CDR3 DNA sequence: TGTGCCAGCAGGGTGAACAGGAACACTGAAGCTTTCTTT. This codes for CASRVNRNTEAFF.

V is TRBV5-1 and J is TRBJ2-5; no clear D. There are 15 residues in the CDR3. Germline-derived CDR1 and CDR2 are SGHRS and YFSETQ. Trimming stripped 0 bases from V and 5 bases from J, with 14 bases between. CDR3 sequence reads: CASSLGGQALETQYF. In nucleotides, the CDR3 is TGCGCCAGCAGCTTGGGAGGTCAAGCTTTGGAGACCCAGTACTTC. Looking up the rest from reference TRBV5-1 and TRBJ2-5 gives the full variable domain: KAGVTQTPRYLIKTRGQQVTLSCSPISGHRSVSWYQQTPGQGLQFLFEYFSETQRNKGNFPGRFSGRQFSNSRSEMNVSTLELGDSALYLCASSLGGQALETQYFGPGTRLLVL.

The chain recombines TRBV4-2 with TRBJ2-7, with 8 bases fitting TRBD1. Germline CDR1 is LGHNA and CDR2 is YNFKEQ. Losses at the gene ends were 0 bases for V and 5 bases for J; bases not matched to a gene: 3. The CDR3 is 14 amino acids. In nucleotides, the CDR3 is TGTGCCAGCAGCCAAGATCAGGGGGCGGACGAGCAGTACTTC. It is translated as CASSQDQGADEQYF.